This TCR beta chain was found in a study of cytomegalovirus exposure and HLA in healthy donors. The CDR3 runs to 17 residues. Germline V lookup: CDR1 LNHDA, CDR2 SQIVND (reference sequence). Unmatched junction bases numbered 16, after V lost 9 bases and J lost 3 bases. It was with 60 Vbeta and 13 Jbeta primers that the PCR ran. TCRdb's copy holds only in-frame clones and misses some; the assay was immunoSEQ multiplex PCR. This table has 150,000 to 200,000 clones, just over 70% appearing once. The specimen was PBMCs. This rearrangement joins TRBV19 to TRBJ1-2, with TRBD1 identical over 10 bases. The sequence came from a human donor in good health. The DNA for the CDR3 is TGTGCCAGCAGTCTTCTTCCGGGACAGGGGTTAGACTATGGCTACACCTTC. Amino acid sequence: CASSLLPGQGLDYGYTF. Supplemented by reference TRBV19 and TRBJ1-2, the full variable domain reads DGGITQSPKYLFRKEGQNVTLSCEQNLNHDAMYWYRQDPGQGLRLIYYSQIVNDFQKGDIAEGYSVSREKKESFPLTVTSAQKNPTAFYLCASSLLPGQGLDYGYTFGSGTRLTVV.